The rows below give T cell receptor beta chains drawn from one sample of a study of blood T cell repertoires in COVID-19. The table came from immunoSEQ multiplex PCR; TCRdb's copy has only in-frame clones and leaves some out. The sample holds 450,000 or so clones, about 90% seen once. The sequenced sample consisted of peripheral blood. The source is a man between 18 and 29 years old with COVID-19, enrolled during active disease. Each CDR3 is given with its conserved first and last residue. A D gene is named only where the DNA matches it firmly. Rows give clone size only sometimes, using once, few, many, or a class for an expanded clone.

D gene: TRBD2
J gene: TRBJ2-1
V gene: TRBV6-5
clone size: .
CDR3 protein: CASSYRWTSGGNEQFF
CDR3 DNA: TGTGCCAGCAGTTACAGGTGGACTAGCGGGGGGAATGAGCAGTTCTTC

D gene: TRBD1
J gene: TRBJ1-2
V gene: TRBV5-4
clone size: many
CDR3 protein: CASTLDRGYTTNYGYTF
CDR3 DNA: TGTGCCAGCACCCTAGACAGGGGGTATACGACTAACTATGGCTACACCTTC

D gene: .
J gene: TRBJ2-5
V gene: TRBV24-1
clone size: .
CDR3 protein: CATSDWQGREYQETQYF
CDR3 DNA: TGTGCCACCAGTGATTGGCAGGGGCGTGAATACCAAGAGACCCAGTACTTC

D gene: TRBD2
J gene: TRBJ2-3
V gene: TRBV10-3
clone size: .
CDR3 protein: CAIRSFSGGTDTQYF
CDR3 DNA: TGTGCCATCAGGAGCTTTAGCGGGGGCACAGATACGCAGTATTTT

D gene: TRBD1
J gene: TRBJ2-5
V gene: TRBV18
clone size: .
CDR3 protein: CASSPPGQGYCYLQETQYF
CDR3 DNA: TGTGCCAGCTCCCCTCCGGGACAGGGTTATTGTTATCTCCAAGAGACCCAGTACTTC

D gene: TRBD2
J gene: TRBJ2-7
V gene: TRBV11-2
clone size: .
CDR3 protein: CASSPRTSGDYEQYF
CDR3 DNA: TGTGCCAGCAGCCCCCGGACTAGCGGAGACTACGAGCAGTACTTC

D gene: .
J gene: TRBJ2-3
V gene: TRBV9
clone size: .
CDR3 protein: CASSPQNQDTQYF
CDR3 DNA: TGTGCCAGCAGCCCCCAAAATCAAGATACGCAGTATTTT

D gene: .
J gene: TRBJ1-3
V gene: TRBV18
clone size: .
CDR3 protein: CASSGPGNTIYF
CDR3 DNA: TGTGCCAGCTCAGGGCCGGGAAACACCATATATTTT

D gene: TRBD2
J gene: TRBJ2-6
V gene: TRBV28
clone size: .
CDR3 protein: CASSFGGNGANVLTF
CDR3 DNA: TGTGCCAGCAGTTTCGGGGGGAACGGGGCCAACGTCCTGACTTTC

D gene: TRBD2
J gene: TRBJ2-2
V gene: TRBV7-9
clone size: .
CDR3 protein: CASSLELATGELFF
CDR3 DNA: TGTGCCAGCAGCTTAGAACTAGCGACCGGGGAGCTGTTTTTT

D gene: TRBD1
J gene: TRBJ1-1
V gene: TRBV9
clone size: .
CDR3 protein: CASSANLGTGNTEAFF
CDR3 DNA: TGTGCCAGCAGCGCCAACTTAGGGACAGGGAACACTGAAGCTTTCTTT

D gene: .
J gene: TRBJ1-2
V gene: TRBV29-1
clone size: .
CDR3 protein: CSVVFTGSPIGYTF
CDR3 DNA: TGCAGCGTTGTCTTTACGGGGTCGCCCATAGGCTACACCTTC

D gene: .
J gene: TRBJ1-2
V gene: TRBV6-5
clone size: .
CDR3 protein: CASSYSAGQEGYTF
CDR3 DNA: TGTGCCAGCAGTTACTCGGCGGGGCAGGAAGGCTACACCTTC

D gene: TRBD1
J gene: TRBJ1-1
V gene: TRBV3-1/TRBV3-2
clone size: .
CDR3 protein: CASEDRGRGSEAFF
CDR3 DNA: TGTGCCAGCGAGGACAGGGGCCGGGGAAGTGAAGCTTTCTTT

D gene: TRBD2
J gene: TRBJ2-3
V gene: TRBV5-6
clone size: .
CDR3 protein: CASSASPTSGRAGTQYF
CDR3 DNA: TGTGCCAGCAGCGCGAGCCCGACTAGCGGGAGGGCGGGTACGCAGTATTTT

D gene: .
J gene: TRBJ2-7
V gene: TRBV24-1
clone size: once
CDR3 protein: CATSERGGRFSEQYF
CDR3 DNA: TGTGCCACCAGTGAGAGGGGGGGGCGATTCTCCGAGCAGTACTTC

D gene: .
J gene: TRBJ1-5
V gene: TRBV3-1/TRBV3-2
clone size: few
CDR3 protein: CASSLGRVGSNQPQHF
CDR3 DNA: TGTGCCAGCAGCCTAGGCCGGGTTGGGAGCAATCAGCCCCAGCATTTT

D gene: .
J gene: TRBJ2-3
V gene: TRBV6-4
clone size: .
CDR3 protein: CASSVAGSTDTQYF
CDR3 DNA: TGTGCCAGCAGTGTGGCGGGAAGCACAGATACGCAGTATTTT

D gene: .
J gene: TRBJ2-1
V gene: TRBV20-1
clone size: .
CDR3 protein: CSARRDEQFF
CDR3 DNA: TGCAGTGCTAGGCGGGACGAGCAGTTCTTC

D gene: .
J gene: TRBJ2-3
V gene: TRBV5-6
clone size: .
CDR3 protein: CASSSSGAGGTDTQYF
CDR3 DNA: TGTGCCAGCAGCTCCTCCGGGGCAGGGGGCACAGATACGCAGTATTTT

D gene: TRBD2
J gene: TRBJ2-5
V gene: TRBV5-4
clone size: .
CDR3 protein: CASSRRTSGRIETQYF
CDR3 DNA: TGTGCCAGCAGCAGGCGGACTAGCGGGAGGATCGAGACCCAGTACTTC

D gene: TRBD2
J gene: TRBJ2-2
V gene: TRBV2
clone size: .
CDR3 protein: CASSEKSLAGTGELFF
CDR3 DNA: TGTGCCAGCAGTGAAAAGTCCCTAGCGGGAACCGGGGAGCTGTTTTTT

D gene: TRBD2
J gene: TRBJ2-2
V gene: TRBV11-3
clone size: .
CDR3 protein: CASSPRTSGRAGELFF
CDR3 DNA: TGTGCCAGCAGCCCCCGGACTAGCGGGAGGGCTGGGGAGCTGTTTTTT

D gene: .
J gene: TRBJ1-4
V gene: TRBV30
clone size: .
CDR3 protein: CAWGHGGDNEKLFF
CDR3 DNA: TGTGCCTGGGGCCACGGAGGAGATAATGAAAAACTGTTTTTT

D gene: .
J gene: TRBJ2-6
V gene: TRBV5-6
clone size: .
CDR3 protein: CASSMDTGSLVWGANVLTF
CDR3 DNA: TGTGCCAGCAGCATGGATACAGGATCTCTGGTGTGGGGGGCCAACGTCCTGACTTTC

D gene: .
J gene: TRBJ1-3
V gene: TRBV3-1/TRBV3-2
clone size: .
CDR3 protein: CASSPRNRAGNTIYF
CDR3 DNA: TGTGCCAGCAGCCCCCGGAACAGGGCTGGAAACACCATATATTTT

D gene: .
J gene: TRBJ2-7
V gene: TRBV27
clone size: .
CDR3 protein: CASSLSTARGGFYEQYF
CDR3 DNA: TGTGCCAGCAGTTTGTCGACAGCAAGAGGGGGTTTTTACGAGCAGTACTTC

D gene: TRBD2
J gene: TRBJ2-7
V gene: TRBV11-2
clone size: .
CDR3 protein: CASSATGGLAGASYEQYF
CDR3 DNA: TGTGCCAGCAGCGCCACCGGAGGGCTAGCGGGGGCTTCCTACGAGCAGTACTTC

D gene: .
J gene: TRBJ1-4
V gene: TRBV5-1
clone size: .
CDR3 protein: CASSKGTGGNEKLFF
CDR3 DNA: TGCGCCAGCAGCAAAGGGACGGGGGGGAATGAAAAACTGTTTTTT

D gene: TRBD2
J gene: TRBJ2-1
V gene: TRBV7-6
clone size: .
CDR3 protein: CASSSSTSGPRPVSNEQFF
CDR3 DNA: TGTGCCAGCAGCTCCTCGACTAGCGGGCCAAGGCCCGTCTCCAATGAGCAGTTCTTC

D gene: TRBD2
J gene: TRBJ2-1
V gene: TRBV7-3
clone size: .
CDR3 protein: CASSHWALAGIENEQFF
CDR3 DNA: TGTGCCAGCAGCCATTGGGCCCTAGCGGGAATTGAGAATGAGCAGTTCTTC

D gene: TRBD2
J gene: TRBJ2-1
V gene: TRBV18
clone size: .
CDR3 protein: CASSPPMGTSKFF
CDR3 DNA: TGTGCCAGCTCACCACCGATGGGGACTAGCAAGTTCTTC

D gene: .
J gene: TRBJ1-2
V gene: TRBV2
clone size: .
CDR3 protein: CASRTTGDYGYTF
CDR3 DNA: TGTGCCAGCAGGACGACAGGCGACTATGGCTACACCTTC

D gene: .
J gene: TRBJ2-7
V gene: TRBV3-1/TRBV3-2
clone size: .
CDR3 protein: CASSQGFPQGYDSYEQYF
CDR3 DNA: TGTGCCAGCAGCCAAGGGTTCCCCCAGGGCTACGACTCCTACGAGCAGTACTTC

D gene: TRBD2
J gene: TRBJ2-1
V gene: TRBV30
clone size: .
CDR3 protein: CAWNPGLHYNEQFF
CDR3 DNA: TGTGCCTGGAACCCGGGACTACATTACAATGAGCAGTTCTTC

D gene: .
J gene: TRBJ2-7
V gene: TRBV10-3
clone size: .
CDR3 protein: CAISTQQGKDPYEQYF
CDR3 DNA: TGTGCCATCAGTACCCAGCAGGGTAAGGATCCTTACGAGCAGTACTTC

D gene: .
J gene: TRBJ2-3
V gene: TRBV5-1
clone size: .
CDR3 protein: CASSLSWGRNTDTQYF
CDR3 DNA: TGCGCCAGCAGCTTATCTTGGGGCAGAAATACAGATACGCAGTATTTT

D gene: .
J gene: TRBJ1-1
V gene: TRBV5-1
clone size: once
CDR3 protein: CASSLVGGANTEAFF
CDR3 DNA: TGCGCCAGCAGCTTGGTGGGGGGAGCCAACACTGAAGCTTTCTTT

D gene: TRBD2
J gene: TRBJ2-1
V gene: TRBV2
clone size: .
CDR3 protein: CATSERGYNEQFF
CDR3 DNA: TGTGCCACCTCGGAGCGGGGCTACAATGAGCAGTTCTTC

D gene: TRBD2
J gene: TRBJ2-2
V gene: TRBV6-2/TRBV6-3
clone size: .
CDR3 protein: CASSDIIRSVLALTGELFF
CDR3 DNA: TGTGCCAGCAGTGATATCATAAGGAGCGTACTAGCGCTCACCGGGGAGCTGTTTTTT

D gene: .
J gene: TRBJ1-2
V gene: TRBV6-1
clone size: .
CDR3 protein: CASSEFTGPNYGYTF
CDR3 DNA: TGTGCCAGCAGTGAATTCACAGGCCCTAACTATGGCTACACCTTC

D gene: .
J gene: TRBJ2-1
V gene: TRBV6-5
clone size: .
CDR3 protein: CASRDRSFINEQFF
CDR3 DNA: TGTGCCAGCAGGGACAGATCGTTCATCAATGAGCAGTTCTTC

D gene: .
J gene: TRBJ2-2
V gene: TRBV5-4
clone size: .
CDR3 protein: CASSLGRSGELFF
CDR3 DNA: TGTGCCAGCAGCTTGGGTCGGTCGGGGGAGCTGTTTTTT

D gene: .
J gene: TRBJ2-1
V gene: TRBV2
clone size: .
CDR3 protein: CASFGLVDEQFF
CDR3 DNA: TGTGCCAGTTTCGGACTGGTAGACGAGCAGTTCTTC

D gene: TRBD2
J gene: TRBJ2-7
V gene: TRBV28
clone size: few
CDR3 protein: CASSPTVAGTSYEQYF
CDR3 DNA: TGTGCCAGCAGTCCGACGGTAGCGGGGACCTCCTACGAGCAGTACTTC

D gene: TRBD1
J gene: TRBJ1-6
V gene: TRBV4-1
clone size: few
CDR3 protein: CASSKGDRDNSPLHF
CDR3 DNA: TGCGCCAGCAGCAAAGGGGACAGGGATAATTCACCCCTCCACTTT

D gene: TRBD2
J gene: TRBJ2-7
V gene: TRBV11-2
clone size: .
CDR3 protein: CASSLGGLAGGTFFHEQYF
CDR3 DNA: TGTGCCAGCAGCCTAGGGGGACTAGCGGGAGGTACCTTCTTCCACGAGCAGTACTTC

D gene: .
J gene: TRBJ2-1
V gene: TRBV19
clone size: .
CDR3 protein: CASRLEGLGSSYNEQFF
CDR3 DNA: TGTGCCAGTAGGTTGGAGGGGTTAGGAAGCTCCTACAATGAGCAGTTCTTC

D gene: .
J gene: TRBJ1-3
V gene: TRBV12-3/TRBV12-4
clone size: .
CDR3 protein: CASSLAGGNTIYF
CDR3 DNA: TGTGCCAGCAGTTTGGCAGGTGGAAACACCATATATTTT

D gene: .
J gene: TRBJ2-6
V gene: TRBV4-1
clone size: .
CDR3 protein: CASSQARLGANVLTF
CDR3 DNA: TGCGCCAGCAGCCAAGCCCGTCTTGGGGCCAACGTCCTGACTTTC

D gene: TRBD2
J gene: TRBJ2-5
V gene: TRBV9
clone size: few
CDR3 protein: CASGVGLAGIETQYF
CDR3 DNA: TGTGCCAGCGGGGTGGGACTAGCGGGGATCGAGACCCAGTACTTC

D gene: .
J gene: TRBJ2-2
V gene: TRBV3-1/TRBV3-2
clone size: .
CDR3 protein: CASSPNRGAFTGELFF
CDR3 DNA: TGTGCCAGCAGCCCTAACCGGGGGGCCTTCACCGGGGAGCTGTTTTTT

D gene: .
J gene: TRBJ1-5
V gene: TRBV15
clone size: .
CDR3 protein: CATSSGRVNQPQHF
CDR3 DNA: TGTGCCACCAGCAGTGGGAGGGTCAATCAGCCCCAGCATTTT

D gene: TRBD2
J gene: TRBJ2-1
V gene: TRBV3-1/TRBV3-2
clone size: .
CDR3 protein: CASSQGGSGRTYNEQFF
CDR3 DNA: TGTGCCAGCAGCCAAGGGGGTAGCGGGAGAACTTACAATGAGCAGTTCTTC

D gene: .
J gene: TRBJ1-1
V gene: TRBV11-2
clone size: once
CDR3 protein: CASSLGAGNTLSSEAFF
CDR3 DNA: TGTGCCAGCAGCTTAGGAGCAGGGAACACCCTGAGTTCTGAAGCTTTCTTT

D gene: TRBD1
J gene: TRBJ1-2
V gene: TRBV25-1
clone size: .
CDR3 protein: CASSDSTTGTYGYTF
CDR3 DNA: TGTGCCAGCAGTGATTCCACGACAGGGACTTATGGCTACACCTTC

D gene: .
J gene: TRBJ2-7
V gene: TRBV24-1
clone size: .
CDR3 protein: CARTPVCAAYEQYF
CDR3 DNA: TGTGCCAGAACTCCGGTCTGTGCGGCCTACGAGCAGTACTTC

D gene: .
J gene: TRBJ1-1
V gene: TRBV6-5
clone size: .
CDR3 protein: CASSYSWSGNTEAFF
CDR3 DNA: TGTGCCAGCAGTTACTCCTGGTCGGGGAACACTGAAGCTTTCTTT

D gene: .
J gene: TRBJ2-3
V gene: TRBV10-3
clone size: once
CDR3 protein: CATGGEYTDTQYF
CDR3 DNA: TGTGCCACCGGCGGGGAATACACAGATACGCAGTATTTT

D gene: .
J gene: TRBJ2-1
V gene: TRBV11-3
clone size: .
CDR3 protein: CASSLGGTVYNEQFF
CDR3 DNA: TGTGCCAGCAGCTTAGGGGGGACTGTCTACAATGAGCAGTTCTTC